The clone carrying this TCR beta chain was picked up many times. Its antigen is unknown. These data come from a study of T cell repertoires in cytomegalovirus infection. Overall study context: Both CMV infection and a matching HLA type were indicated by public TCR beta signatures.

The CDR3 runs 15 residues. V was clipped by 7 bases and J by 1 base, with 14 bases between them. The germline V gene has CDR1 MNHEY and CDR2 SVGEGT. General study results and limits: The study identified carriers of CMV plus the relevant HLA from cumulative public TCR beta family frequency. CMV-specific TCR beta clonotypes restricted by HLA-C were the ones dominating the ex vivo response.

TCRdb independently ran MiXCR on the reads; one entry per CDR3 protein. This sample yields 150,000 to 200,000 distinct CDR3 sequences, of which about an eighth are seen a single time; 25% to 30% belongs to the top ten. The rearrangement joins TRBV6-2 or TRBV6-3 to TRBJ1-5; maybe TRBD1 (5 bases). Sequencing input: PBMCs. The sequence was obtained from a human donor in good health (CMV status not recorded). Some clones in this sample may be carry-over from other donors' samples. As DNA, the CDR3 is TGTGCCAGCACCGACTGGGACTCAAGCAATCAGCCCCAGCATTTT. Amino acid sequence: CASTDWDSSNQPQHF.